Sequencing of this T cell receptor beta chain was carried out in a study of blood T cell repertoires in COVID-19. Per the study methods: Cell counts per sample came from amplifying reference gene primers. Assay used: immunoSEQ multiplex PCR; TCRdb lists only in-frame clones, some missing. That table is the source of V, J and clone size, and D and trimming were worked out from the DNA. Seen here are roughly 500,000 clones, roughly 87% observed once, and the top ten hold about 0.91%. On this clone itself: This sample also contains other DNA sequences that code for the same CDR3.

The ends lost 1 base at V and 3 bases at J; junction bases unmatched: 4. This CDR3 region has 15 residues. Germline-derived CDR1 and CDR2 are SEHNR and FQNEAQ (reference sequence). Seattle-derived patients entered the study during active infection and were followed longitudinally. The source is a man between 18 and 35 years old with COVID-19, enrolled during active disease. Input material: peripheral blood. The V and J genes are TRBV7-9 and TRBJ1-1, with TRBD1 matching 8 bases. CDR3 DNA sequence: TGTGCCAGCAGCTTAGGGGCAGGGGGCGACACTGAAGCTTTCTTT. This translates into CASSLGAGGDTEAFF.